Below, 11 T cell receptor beta chains from the same sample are listed, as sequenced in a study of identical twins. From the 5' RACE reads, TCRdb called clonotypes with MiXCR, one entry per CDR3 protein. The data show about 530,000 distinct CDR3 sequences, more than 20% seen once. The same data also contributed to another study, on yellow fever vaccine responses in identical twins.

The sample comprised CD4+ T cells sorted from blood. The origin of the receptors is a woman between 18 and 29 years old in good health.

In its sample, this clonotype was seen many times. The V call is TRBV5-1, the J call TRBJ2-7; D possibly corresponds to TRBD2 (5 bases). V lost 4 bases and J lost 7, with 18 bases in between. The germline V gene encodes CDR1 SGHRS and CDR2 YFSETQ. The CDR3 has 14 residues. The CDR3 spells CASSKTGSDGEQYV. Written as DNA, the CDR3 is TGCGCCAGCAGCAAAACTGGGAGTGACGGAGAGCAGTACGTC.

This clonotype has ten or more counts. The chain recombines TRBV5-1 with TRBJ2-1, with 8 bases lining up with TRBD1. The CDR3 loop spans 15 amino acids. Per the germline V gene, CDR1 is SGHRS and CDR2 is YFSETQ. J lost 7 bases, V lost 4 bases, and 10 bases had no gene match. The CDR3, as DNA: TGCGCCAGCAGCCGATCGGACAGGGAATGGAATGAGCAGTTCTTC. Protein sequence: CASSRSDREWNEQFF.

The rearrangement joins TRBV5-6 to TRBJ2-7; D remains ambiguous. The CDR3 length is 12 residues. Trimming stripped 0 bases from V and 7 bases from J, with 8 bases between. CDR1 SGHDT and CDR2 YYEEEE come from the germline V gene. Written as DNA, the CDR3 is TGTGCCAGCAGCTTGGCCTTTGGGGAGCAGTACGTC. Amino acids: CASSLAFGEQYV.

The chain employs TRBV12-3 or TRBV12-4 and TRBJ2-1, with 8 bases aligning to TRBD2. The CDR3 has 16 amino acids. The V and J ends lost 3 bases and 5 bases, in that order; junction bases with no gene match: 9. CDR3 sequence (DNA): TGTGCCAGCAGTTTGAGGGGACTAGGGAAGAACAATGAGCAGTTCTTC. Translating it yields CASSLRGLGKNNEQFF.

The V gene is TRBV19, the J gene TRBJ1-2; TRBD1 might be the D (5 bases). Germline values: CDR1 LNHDA, CDR2 SQIVND (reference sequence). This CDR3 has 16 residues. Trimming stripped 2 bases from V and 0 bases from J, with 13 bases between. DNA for the CDR3: TGTGCCAGTAGTATACCCCCGGGACGGACTAACTATGGCTACACCTTC. As protein: CASSIPPGRTNYGYTF.

This clonotype was detected a few times. The chain recombines TRBV11-3 with TRBJ1-2, with 8 nucleotides matching TRBD1. Germline trimming cut 3 bases from V and 5 bases from J; bases unmatched to any gene: 11. Germline CDR1 and CDR2: SGHNT and YENEEA. The CDR3 consists of 16 residues. The CDR3 sequence is CASSLELGTGVYGYTF. The CDR3 region has the DNA TGTGCCAGCAGCTTGGAGTTGGGGACAGGAGTTTATGGCTACACCTTC.

This clonotype showed up just a few times. CDR3 region: CASSPGQGDVNEQFF. The CDR3 nucleotides read TGTGCCAGCTCACCGGGACAGGGAGACGTAAATGAGCAGTTCTTC. This chain joins TRBV18 and TRBJ2-1; 9 nucleotides align to TRBD1. The germline V gene has CDR1 KGHSH and CDR2 LQKENI. The CDR3 sequence is 15 residues long. The trim removed 3 bases at V and 7 bases at J, leaving 7 bases unmatched.

The chain is built from TRBV4-2 and TRBJ2-1; 13 nucleotides align to TRBD2. The ends lost 0 bases at V and 6 bases at J; junction bases unmatched: 8. The CDR3 covers 18 residues. CDR1 is LGHNA, CDR2 YNFKEQ, per germline. The CDR3 sequence: CASSQDRTSGSSANEQFF. The CDR3 DNA reads TGTGCCAGCAGCCAAGATAGGACTAGCGGGAGTTCCGCCAATGAGCAGTTCTTC.

This clonotype appeared once. The chain joins TRBV5-5 to TRBJ2-1; D uncertain. V was clipped by 0 bases and J by 1 base, with 8 bases between them. Germline V lookup: CDR1 SGHKS, CDR2 YYEKEE (reference sequence). CDR3 length: 15 amino acids. CDR3 loop: CASSLVGLSYNEQFF. CDR3 coding DNA: TGTGCCAGCAGCTTGGTCGGGTTATCCTACAATGAGCAGTTCTTC. Full variable domain (missing parts from reference TRBV5-5 and TRBJ2-1): DAGVTQSPTHLIKTRGQQVTLRCSPISGHKSVSWYQQVLGQGPQFIFQYYEKEERGRGNFPDRFSARQFPNYSSELNVNALLLGDSALYLCASSLVGLSYNEQFFGPGTRLTVL.

The chain couples TRBV18 to TRBJ2-7; weak D call: TRBD1 (6 bases). This CDR3 comprises 16 residues. V dropped 1 base and J dropped 2 bases, with 15 bases sitting between them. Germline V gene lookup returns CDR1 KGHSH and CDR2 LQKENI. The chain's CDR3 is CASSPQQGGSPYEQYF. For the CDR3, the DNA is TGTGCCAGCTCACCACAACAGGGTGGCTCGCCCTACGAGCAGTACTTC.

This chain links TRBV3-1 with TRBJ2-7; D might be TRBD2 (6 bases). Germline lookup yields CDR1 LGHDT and CDR2 YNNKEL (reference sequence). The CDR3 is made up of 16 amino acids. The V gene lost 1 base and the J gene lost 0 bases, with 13 bases spanning the gap. DNA for the CDR3: TGTGCCAGCAGCCAAGGTAGTGCGGGAAGCTCCTACGAGCAGTACGTC. This encodes CASSQGSAGSSYEQYV.